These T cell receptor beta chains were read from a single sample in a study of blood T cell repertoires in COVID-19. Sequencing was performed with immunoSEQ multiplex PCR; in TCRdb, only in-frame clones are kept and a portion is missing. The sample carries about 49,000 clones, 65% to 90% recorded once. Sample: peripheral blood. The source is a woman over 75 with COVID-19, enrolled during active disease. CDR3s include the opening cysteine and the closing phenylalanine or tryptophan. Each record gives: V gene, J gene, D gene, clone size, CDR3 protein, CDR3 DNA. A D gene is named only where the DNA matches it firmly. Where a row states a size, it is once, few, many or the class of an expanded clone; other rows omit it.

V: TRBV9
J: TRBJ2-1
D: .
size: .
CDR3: CASSVTTVNEQFF
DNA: TGTGCCAGCAGCGTAACGACAGTCAATGAGCAGTTCTTC

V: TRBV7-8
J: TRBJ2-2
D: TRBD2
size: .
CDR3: CASRWTSGRAGTGELFF
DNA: TGTGCCAGCAGATGGACTAGCGGGAGGGCCGGAACCGGGGAGCTGTTTTTT

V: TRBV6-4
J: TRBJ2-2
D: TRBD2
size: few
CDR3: CASSEGGRNTGELFF
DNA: TGTGCCAGCAGTGAAGGCGGGAGGAACACCGGGGAGCTGTTTTTT

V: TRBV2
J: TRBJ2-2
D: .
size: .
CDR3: CASSEGDTGLAF
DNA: TGTGCCAGCAGTGAAGGGGACACTGGGCTTGCTTTT

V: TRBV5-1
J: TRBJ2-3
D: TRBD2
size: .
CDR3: CASSLLGGRSTDTQYF
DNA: TGCGCCAGCAGCTTGCTAGGCGGGAGGAGCACAGATACGCAGTATTTT

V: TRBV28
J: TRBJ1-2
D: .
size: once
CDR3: CASGSGNYGYTF
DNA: TGTGCCAGCGGTTCAGGGAACTATGGCTACACCTTC

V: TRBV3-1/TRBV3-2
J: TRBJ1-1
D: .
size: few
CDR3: CASSQVSMNTEAFF
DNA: TGTGCCAGCAGCCAAGTTTCCATGAACACTGAAGCTTTCTTT

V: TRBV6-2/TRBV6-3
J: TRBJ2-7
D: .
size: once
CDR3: CASSPFEEQYF
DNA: TGTGCCAGCAGTCCCTTTGAGGAGCAGTACTTC

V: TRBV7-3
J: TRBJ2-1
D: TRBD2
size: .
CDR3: CASSLRGLAGGDEQFF
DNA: TGTGCCAGCAGCCTACGGGGACTAGCGGGAGGGGATGAGCAGTTCTTC

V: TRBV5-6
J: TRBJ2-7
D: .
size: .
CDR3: CASSLAGLMGEQYF
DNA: TGTGCCAGCAGCTTGGCGGGACTTATGGGGGAGCAGTACTTC

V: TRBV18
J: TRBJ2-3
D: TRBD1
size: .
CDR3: CASSPRQGTDTQYF
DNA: TGTGCCAGCTCCCCCCGACAGGGTACAGATACGCAGTATTTT

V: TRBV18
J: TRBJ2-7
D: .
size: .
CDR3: CASSPTGSYEQYF
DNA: TGTGCCAGCTCACCGACAGGTTCCTACGAGCAGTACTTC

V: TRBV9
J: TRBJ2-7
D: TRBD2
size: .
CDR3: CASSVGAGGTYEQYF
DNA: TGTGCCAGCAGCGTAGGGGCGGGAGGAACCTACGAGCAGTACTTC

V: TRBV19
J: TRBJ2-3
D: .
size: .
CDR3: CASSIQGGRDTQYF
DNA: TGTGCCAGTAGTATACAGGGGGGAAGGGATACGCAGTATTTT

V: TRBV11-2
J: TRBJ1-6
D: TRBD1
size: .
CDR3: CASRRLGGSPLHF
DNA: TGTGCCAGCCGAAGGCTAGGGGGCTCACCCCTCCACTTT

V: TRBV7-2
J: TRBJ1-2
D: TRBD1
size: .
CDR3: CASSLSAGGAGYGYTF
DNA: TGTGCCAGCAGCTTGTCGGCAGGGGGCGCTGGCTATGGCTACACCTTC

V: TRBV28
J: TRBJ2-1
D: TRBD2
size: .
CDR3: CASITTSGMVNEQFF
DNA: TGTGCCAGCATTACGACTAGCGGGATGGTCAATGAGCAGTTCTTC

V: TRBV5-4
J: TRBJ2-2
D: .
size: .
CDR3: CASSLGGDTGELFF
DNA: TGTGCCAGCAGCTTGGGGGGGGACACCGGGGAGCTGTTTTTT

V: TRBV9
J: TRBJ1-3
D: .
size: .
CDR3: CASSFGEGTSGNTIYF
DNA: TGTGCCAGCAGCTTTGGGGAGGGAACCTCTGGAAACACCATATATTTT

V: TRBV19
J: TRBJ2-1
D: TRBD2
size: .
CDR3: CASSIDHRLAGYNEQFF
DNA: TGTGCCAGTAGTATAGATCATCGACTAGCGGGCTACAATGAGCAGTTCTTC

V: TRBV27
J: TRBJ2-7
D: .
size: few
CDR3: CATAGSSPYEQYF
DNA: TGTGCCACCGCGGGGAGTAGCCCTTACGAGCAGTACTTC

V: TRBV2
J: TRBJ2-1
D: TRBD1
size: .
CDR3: CASRAGTGPRNEQFF
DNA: TGTGCCAGCAGAGCAGGGACAGGCCCCCGAAATGAGCAGTTCTTC

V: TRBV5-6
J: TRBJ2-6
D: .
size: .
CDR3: CASSSAGHSGANVLTF
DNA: TGTGCCAGCAGCTCCGCGGGGCACTCTGGGGCCAACGTCCTGACTTTC

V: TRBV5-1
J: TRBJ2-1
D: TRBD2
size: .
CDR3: CASTQGLAGGNEQFF
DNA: TGCGCCAGCACCCAAGGACTAGCGGGAGGCAATGAGCAGTTCTTC

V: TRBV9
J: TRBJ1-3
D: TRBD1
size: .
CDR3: CASSPRDSSGNTIYF
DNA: TGTGCCAGCAGCCCCAGGGACAGCTCTGGAAACACCATATATTTT

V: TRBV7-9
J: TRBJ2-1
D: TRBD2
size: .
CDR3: CASSGEGYNEQFF
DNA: TGTGCCAGCAGCGGGGAGGGGTACAATGAGCAGTTCTTC

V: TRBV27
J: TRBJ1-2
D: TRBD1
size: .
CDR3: CASSLSDRGLLGYTF
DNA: TGTGCCAGCAGTTTATCGGACAGGGGGCTTCTTGGCTACACCTTC

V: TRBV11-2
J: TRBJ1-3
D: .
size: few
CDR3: CASSLDLYNSGNTIYF
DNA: TGTGCCAGCAGCTTAGACCTGTACAACTCTGGAAACACCATATATTTT

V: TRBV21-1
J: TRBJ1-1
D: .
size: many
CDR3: CASSRFRANTEAFF
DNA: TGTGCCAGCAGCAGGTTCCGAGCGAACACTGAAGCTTTCTTT

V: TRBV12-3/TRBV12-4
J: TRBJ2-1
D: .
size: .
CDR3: CASSLVVYNEQFF
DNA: TGTGCCAGCAGTTTAGTCGTATACAATGAGCAGTTCTTC

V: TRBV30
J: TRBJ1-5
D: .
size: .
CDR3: CAWSVAHDQPQHF
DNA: TGTGCCTGGAGTGTAGCCCATGATCAGCCCCAGCATTTT

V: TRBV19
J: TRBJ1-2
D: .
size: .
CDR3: CASSTGLIGSDGYTF
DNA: TGTGCCAGTAGTACAGGTTTAATTGGTTCGGATGGCTACACCTTC

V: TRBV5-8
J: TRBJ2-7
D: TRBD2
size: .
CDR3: CASSLELLAGAYEQYF
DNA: TGTGCCAGCAGCTTGGAGTTACTAGCGGGAGCTTACGAGCAGTACTTC

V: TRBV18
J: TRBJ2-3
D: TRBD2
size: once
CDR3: CAMGEASGRDTQYF
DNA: TGTGCCATGGGTGAGGCTAGCGGGAGAGATACGCAGTATTTT

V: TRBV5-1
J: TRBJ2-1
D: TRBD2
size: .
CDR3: CASSREAGDYEQFF
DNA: TGCGCCAGCAGCAGGGAGGCGGGAGACTATGAGCAGTTCTTC

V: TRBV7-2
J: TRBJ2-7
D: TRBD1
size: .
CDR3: CASSPRGYEQYF
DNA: TGTGCCAGCAGCCCCAGGGGGTACGAGCAGTACTTC

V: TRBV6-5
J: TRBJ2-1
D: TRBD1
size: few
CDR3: CASRTGGGYNEQFF
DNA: TGTGCCAGCAGAACAGGGGGTGGTTACAATGAGCAGTTCTTC

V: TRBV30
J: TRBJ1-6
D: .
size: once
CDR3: CATAWGGTYNSPLHF
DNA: TGTGCCACAGCTTGGGGGGGAACTTATAATTCACCCCTCCACTTT

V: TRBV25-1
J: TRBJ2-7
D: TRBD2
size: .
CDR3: CASSDPAGVSYEQYF
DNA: TGTGCCAGCAGTGACCCAGCGGGAGTCTCCTACGAGCAGTACTTC

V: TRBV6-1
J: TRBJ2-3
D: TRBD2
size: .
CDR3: CASGGTSVRKSTDTQYF
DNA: TGTGCCAGCGGTGGGACTAGCGTTAGAAAGAGCACAGATACGCAGTATTTT